These 9 T cell receptor beta chains came from one sample sequenced in a study of CD8 T cells in ankylosing spondylitis. Study-wide results and caveats: One TCR beta motif, made up of roughly 8 highly homologous variants, appeared characteristic of ankylosing spondylitis blood.

From the 5' RACE reads, TCRdb called clonotypes with MiXCR, one entry per CDR3 protein. The repertoire includes a few hundred thousand distinct CDR3 sequences, 8% of them detected once, and less than 15% sits in the top ten. Their antigen targets remain unknown. Sequenced material: blood, either unsorted or a sorted T cell fraction (not recorded which). These receptors were obtained from a male donor with ankylosing spondylitis.

This clonotype was observed a few times. The V call is TRBV7-2, the J call TRBJ1-1; the D gene is possibly TRBD1 (5 bases). From germline, CDR1 is SGHTA and CDR2 FQGNSA. The V and J ends lost 5 bases and 7 bases respectively, with 17 bases between them. The CDR3 loop spans 14 amino acids. The CDR3 DNA reads TGTGCCAGCAGCCCTGCGGCAGGGTTTAGTGAAGCTTTCTTT. Its translation: CASSPAAGFSEAFF.

This clonotype showed up many times. This chain uses TRBV6-1 with TRBJ2-1; 9 nucleotides align to TRBD2. This CDR3 contains 15 residues. In germline, CDR1 is MNHNS, CDR2 SASEGT. V trimming: 3 bases; J trimming: 7 bases; junction bases outside the gene matches: 7. The CDR3 DNA sequence: TGTGCCAGCAGTGAGTTTAGCGGGAGAAAAAATGAGCAGTTCTTC. This encodes CASSEFSGRKNEQFF.

This clonotype was counted at least ten times. V and J are TRBV20-1 and TRBJ1-5; 7 nucleotides agree with TRBD1. Trimming cost V 1 base and J 3 bases; bases outside gene matches: 3. The CDR3 consists of 14 residues. Germline values: CDR1 DFQATT, CDR2 SNEGSKA (reference sequence). The CDR3 reads CSARGDRDNQPQHF. CDR3 coding DNA: TGCAGTGCTAGAGGAGACAGGGACAATCAGCCCCAGCATTTT.

This clonotype was counted ten times or more. The genes are TRBV5-1 and TRBJ2-1, with D possibly being TRBD1 or TRBD2 (5 bases each). V lost 0 bases, J lost 9 bases, and 10 bases lay in between. The CDR3 has 13 amino acids. Germline V lookup: CDR1 SGHRS, CDR2 YFSETQ. CDR3 DNA: TGCGCCAGCAGCTTGGTGGGGGATCGTGAGCAGTTCTTC. Translation gives CASSLVGDREQFF.

At least ten counts were recorded for this clonotype. The chain links TRBV12-3 or TRBV12-4 to TRBJ2-1, with D uncertain. The CDR3 spans 14 residues. Trimming took 6 bases from V and 5 from J, leaving 14 bases between them. CDR3 DNA sequence: TGTGCCAGCAGCCTAGGAACCACACACAATGAGCAGTTCTTC. Protein product: CASSLGTTHNEQFF.

This clonotype was counted many times. V and J are TRBV6-1 and TRBJ1-1; D is undetermined. Germline assignment: CDR1 MNHNS and CDR2 SASEGT. This CDR3 region has 13 residues. The germline V and J ends were trimmed by 7 bases and 4 bases, with 13 bases remaining between them. The DNA of the CDR3 is TGTGCCAGCACCCGTCCGGGGTTCACTGAAGCTTTCTTT. Amino acids: CASTRPGFTEAFF.

This clonotype has only a few counts. The gene calls are TRBV6-2 or TRBV6-3 and TRBJ2-7, with D unresolved. This CDR3 region has 11 residues. CDR1 and CDR2 (germline): MNHEY, SVGEGT. The ends were cut back, 5 bases at V and 5 bases at J, with 7 bases in the middle. Here the CDR3 DNA reads TGTGCCAGCAGTAAGCGTAACGAGCAGTACTTC. It encodes CASSKRNEQYF.

A few counts support this clonotype. The chain is built from TRBV27 and TRBJ2-3, with 7 bases aligning to TRBD1. From germline, CDR1 is MNHEY and CDR2 SMNVEV (reference sequence). The V segment lost 6 bases and the J segment 9 bases; nucleotides outside the gene matches: 3. The CDR3 runs to 11 residues. DNA of the CDR3: TGTGCCAGCAGACAGGGGCACACGCAGTATTTT. Its translation: CASRQGHTQYF.

This clonotype has a count of ten or more. This rearrangement joins TRBV20-1 to TRBJ2-1; 15 positions match TRBD2. This CDR3 has 15 residues. CDR1 is DFQATT, CDR2 SNEGSKA, per germline (reference sequence). V gave up 1 base and J gave up 6 bases; unmatched junction bases: 1. The CDR3 DNA is TGCAGTGCTAGAGGGACTAGCGGGAGGGCCAATGAGCAGTTCTTC. It encodes CSARGTSGRANEQFF.